Listed below are T cell receptor beta chains from one sample, sequenced in a study of human T cells and chemical hapten exposure. From the RACE reads, TCRdb called clonotypes with MiXCR, one entry per CDR3 protein. The sample lists 80,000 to 95,000 distinct CDR3 sequences; about 8.9% were seen once. Sample: whole blood, taken in connection with sensitization to the hapten diphenylcyclopropenone (DPC). The receptors come from a middle-aged woman with alopecia areata. Some clones in this sample may be carry-over from other donors' samples. The CDR3 runs from the conserved cysteine through the conserved F or W. Fields, in order: CDR3 length, V gene, CDR3 protein.

15 TRBV6-1 CASSSGTGGYNEQFF
13 TRBV29-1 CSIEISGANVLTF
13 TRBV6-5 CASRSGQGAWAFF
16 TRBV6-5 CASSYSTTAGVDTQYF
15 TRBV20-1 CSARDRGSFNYGYTF
15 TRBV4-2 CASSRFSGPLNIQYF
13 TRBV11-2 CASSSQRDTEAFF
14 TRBV5-1 CASSLGEPWDTQYF
19 TRBV4-3 CASSQDYGGVPSGANVLTF
15 TRBV6-1 CASTATGTYNSPLHF
15 TRBV7-2 CASSLTGGATGELFF
15 TRBV6-6 CASSYGDRGDYGYTF
13 TRBV6-2/TRBV6-3 CASSSALSGGYTF
15 TRBV30 CASQVGAGEAYEQYF
16 TRBV20-1 CSAKYTPGANPGELFF
12 TRBV6-2/TRBV6-3 CASSLEGGRQFF
15 TRBV4-1 CASSQAQGWGEKLFF